These 5 T cell receptor beta chains came from one sample sequenced in a study of shared clonotypes between healthy human individuals. Repertoires were generated with immunoSEQ multiplex PCR, while TCRdb's copy carries only in-frame clones and drops some. This table has about 2.2 million clones, approximately 92% appearing once. Selected positively for CCR7 and CD45RO-negative, naive CD8 cells excluded terminally differentiated effector memory CD45RA+ cells. The sequenced sample was naive CD8+ T cells from PBMCs. These receptors were taken from a young man in good health. Some clones in this sample may be carry-over from other donors' samples.

V and J are TRBV6-5 and TRBJ2-2; TRBD2 is a possible D gene (5 bases). Between the trimmed V and J ends, which lost 5 bases and 5 bases, there was a span of 15 bases. The CDR3 covers 15 residues. Per germline, CDR1 MNHEY and CDR2 SVGAGI. CDR3 nucleotide sequence: TGTGCCAGCAGTCCCGTACGGGGTCCAACCGGGGAGCTGTTTTTT. Translated, it gives CASSPVRGPTGELFF.

The chain employs TRBV7-7 and TRBJ2-5, with D possibly matching TRBD1 (6 bases). In germline, CDR1 is SSHAT, CDR2 FNYEAQ (reference sequence). The CDR3 contains 12 residues. V was cut by 4 bases and J by 5 bases, with 8 bases left in between. CDR3 nucleotide sequence: TGTGCCAGCAGCTCCAGGGGTGAGACCCAGTACTTC. Encoded protein: CASSSRGETQYF. Full variable domain (outside the CDR3, taken from reference TRBV7-7 and TRBJ2-5): GAGVSQSPRYKVTKRGQDVTLRCDPISSHATLYWYQQALGQGPEFLTYFNYEAQPDKSGLPSDRFSAERPEGSISTLTIQRTEQRDSAMYRCASSSRGETQYFGPGTRLLVL.

This clone was counted a single time. The V and J genes are TRBV9 and TRBJ1-2; the match to TRBD1 covers 9 bases. Germline trimming cut 3 bases from V and 6 bases from J; bases unmatched to any gene: 12. Germline V gene lookup returns CDR1 SGDLS and CDR2 YYNGEE. The CDR3 is 16 residues long. CDR3 nucleotides: TGTGCCAGCAGCGAGGGGAGGGACAGGGTTTTCCATGGCTACACCTTC. It specifies CASSEGRDRVFHGYTF.

The chain links TRBV15 to TRBJ2-7; 9 bases fit TRBD2. Germline lookup yields CDR1 LNHNV and CDR2 YYDKDF (reference sequence). The CDR3 totals 15 residues. V gave up 0 bases and J gave up 5 bases; unmatched junction bases: 5. The CDR3 DNA is TGTGCCACCAGCAGAGAACTAGCGGGTGCAAACGAGCAGTACTTC. It is translated as CATSRELAGANEQYF.

This rearrangement joins TRBV7-9 to TRBJ2-7; TRBD2 matches 11 bases. CDR1 is SEHNR, CDR2 FQNEAQ, per germline (reference sequence). The CDR3 has 16 residues. V was pared by 1 base and J by 3 bases, with 5 bases of the junction left unmatched. The CDR3 here is CASSLGLAGGYYEQYF. Here the CDR3 DNA reads TGTGCCAGCAGCTTAGGTTTAGCGGGAGGGTACTACGAGCAGTACTTC.